What follows are 6 T cell receptor beta chains derived from one specimen sequenced in a study of cytomegalovirus exposure and HLA in healthy donors. PCR used 60 Vbeta primers and 13 Jbeta primers. Using immunoSEQ multiplex PCR, the repertoire was profiled, and TCRdb retains in-frame clones only, with some absent. The sample has 200,000 or so clones; 82% are singletons. The sequenced sample was PBMCs. The receptors here all came from a woman between 50 and 59 years old in good health and CMV-seropositive.

V usage is TRBV29-1 and J usage is TRBJ2-1, with TRBD2 matching 11 bases. Germline assignment: CDR1 SQVTM and CDR2 ANQGSEA. The V segment lost 0 bases and the J segment 3 bases; nucleotides outside the gene matches: 4. This CDR3 spans 16 amino acids. The CDR3 DNA reads as TGCAGCGTTGAAGAGGGACTAGCGGCTAACTACAATGAGCAGTTCTTC. Its protein is CSVEEGLAANYNEQFF.

The sample holds a few counts of this clone. The chain recombines TRBV13 with TRBJ2-5; 10 positions match TRBD2. The CDR3 extends over 17 amino acids. Looked up from germline, CDR1 is PRHDT and CDR2 is FYEKMQ (reference sequence). V gave up 3 bases and J gave up 4 bases; unmatched junction bases: 11. The CDR3: CASSFVSLAGVGETQYF. The CDR3 coding sequence is TGTGCCAGCAGCTTTGTATCGCTAGCGGGGGTCGGAGAGACCCAGTACTTC.

The chain recombines TRBV19 with TRBJ1-2; D may be TRBD1 (5 bases). The CDR3 is 13 residues long. CDR1 and CDR2 (germline): LNHDA, SQIVND (reference sequence). V was pared by 6 bases and J by 7 bases, with 15 bases between. The CDR3 region is CASSRGDGSGYTF. The CDR3 coding sequence is TGTGCCAGTAGCCGGGGGGACGGTAGTGGCTACACCTTC.

The chain uses TRBV6-6 and TRBJ2-5, with 10 bases that match TRBD2. The J call may be faulty, since TRBJ2-7 better matches the DNA end. The CDR3 is 14 residues long. The germline V gene encodes CDR1 MNHNY and CDR2 SVGAGI (reference sequence). This chain's CDR3 is CASSRTSGTHEQYF. The CDR3 DNA sequence: TGTGCCAGCAGTCGAACTAGCGGGACCCACGAGCAGTACTTC.

The chain links TRBV9 to TRBJ2-3; 9 bases fit TRBD2. The CDR3 sequence is 15 residues long. CDR1 is SGDLS and CDR2 is YYNGEE in the germline V gene. V lost 0 bases to trimming and J lost 4 bases; unmatched junction nucleotides: 3. DNA for the CDR3: TGTGCCAGCAGCGTAGCGGGCGGGGGGGCAGATACGCAGTATTTT. This codes for CASSVAGGGADTQYF. The full variable domain, its missing parts supplied by reference TRBV9 and TRBJ2-3, is DSGVTQTPKHLITATGQRVTLRCSPRSGDLSVYWYQQSLDQGLQFLIQYYNGEERAKGNILERFSAQQFPDLHSELNLSSLELGDSALYFCASSVAGGGADTQYFGPGTRLTVL.

The genes are TRBV6-1 and TRBJ2-3, with D possibly being TRBD1 (6 bases). Germline CDR1 MNHNS, CDR2 SASEGT. The V end was cut by 5 bases, the J end by 2 bases, with 8 bases between. CDR3 length: 13 residues. CDR3 nucleotide sequence: TGTGCCAGCAGTTCAGGGGACACAGATACGCAGTATTTT. This translates into CASSSGDTDTQYF.